Shown below are 8 T cell receptor beta chains from a single sample sequenced in a study of blood T cell repertoires in COVID-19. Method: immunoSEQ multiplex PCR; TCRdb's copy keeps in-frame clones and lacks some. The data hold roughly 400,000 clones, with approximately 93% observed a single time. Sequencing was performed on PBMCs or T cells enriched from blood (not recorded which). These receptors were collected from a woman aged 40 to 50 who had been exposed to COVID-19.

This chain links TRBV20-1 with TRBJ1-1; D uncertain. Germline CDR1 DFQATT, CDR2 SNEGSKA (reference sequence). V was trimmed by 5 bases and J by 1 base, leaving 5 bases between them. The CDR3 contains 11 residues. The CDR3 reads CSARWNTEAFF. CDR3 in DNA: TGCAGTGCTCGGTGGAACACTGAAGCTTTCTTT.

The chain employs TRBV2 and TRBJ1-5, with TRBD1 as a possible D gene (5 bases). This CDR3 has 14 residues. Per germline, CDR1 SNHLY and CDR2 FYNNEI. Trimming took off 7 bases at V and 4 bases at J, with 14 bases between the two ends. CDR3 region: CASTGGGVNQPQHF. The CDR3 region has the DNA TGTGCCAGCACCGGGGGTGGGGTTAATCAGCCCCAGCATTTT. Filled out from reference TRBV2 and TRBJ1-5, the complete variable domain reads EPEVTQTPSHQVTQMGQEVILRCVPISNHLYFYWYRQILGQKVEFLVSFYNNEISEKSEIFDDQFSVERPDGSNFTLKIRSTKLEDSAMYFCASTGGGVNQPQHFGDGTRLSIL.

This clone was picked up one time. The V gene is TRBV9, the J gene TRBJ1-1, with D possibly matching TRBD1 (6 bases). Trimming stripped 4 bases from V and 11 bases from J, with 15 bases between. CDR1 and CDR2 (germline): SGDLS, YYNGEE. CDR3 length equals 12 residues. CDR3 region: CASSPPGVDAFF. DNA for the CDR3: TGTGCCAGCAGCCCCCCAGGGGTGGACGCTTTCTTT.

V and J are TRBV25-1 and TRBJ2-3, with D perhaps TRBD2 (6 bases). The germline CDR1 and CDR2 sequences are MGHDK and SYGVNS. Trimming stripped 5 bases from V and 6 bases from J, with 9 bases between. The length of the CDR3 is 12 residues. The CDR3 is CASSSGGDTQYF. The CDR3 DNA is TGTGCCAGCAGTAGTGGGGGGGATACGCAGTATTTT. Complete variable domain (other parts from reference TRBV25-1 and TRBJ2-3): EADIYQTPRYLVIGTGKKITLECSQTMGHDKMYWYQQDPGMELHLIHYSYGVNSTEKGDLSSESTVSRIRTEHFPLTLESARPSHTSQYLCASSSGGDTQYFGPGTRLTVL.

J is TRBJ1-2 and V is TRBV7-2, with D possibly TRBD1 on 6 matching bases. V dropped 5 bases and J dropped 2 bases, with 15 bases sitting between them. Looked up from germline, CDR1 is SGHTA and CDR2 is FQGNSA. There are 15 residues in the CDR3. The CDR3 is CASSAGQGINYGYTF. The CDR3 DNA follows: TGTGCCAGCAGCGCTGGCCAGGGGATCAACTATGGCTACACCTTC. Looking up the rest from reference TRBV7-2 and TRBJ1-2 gives the full variable domain: GAGVSQSPSNKVTEKGKDVELRCDPISGHTALYWYRQSLGQGLEFLIYFQGNSAPDKSGLPSDRFSAERTGGSVSTLTIQRTQQEDSAVYLCASSAGQGINYGYTFGSGTRLTVV.

The V gene is TRBV28, the J gene TRBJ1-2; D might be TRBD1 (6 bases). The CDR3 length is 14 residues. The V gene's germline CDR1 is MDHEN and CDR2 SYDVKM. Trimming pared 6 bases from V and 4 bases from J, leaving 15 bases between. CDR3 nucleotide sequence: TGTGCCAGCAGGTCCGGGGGGCTGGGCTATGGCTACACCTTC. Amino acid sequence: CASRSGGLGYGYTF.

This chain links TRBV19 with TRBJ2-3, with 14 nucleotides matching TRBD2. With 4 bases clipped from V and 5 bases from J, the junction kept 23 bases outside the gene matches. From germline, CDR1 is LNHDA and CDR2 SQIVND (reference sequence). The CDR3 covers 22 residues. This chain's CDR3 is CASSSGPKGLAGDQGEGDTQYF. CDR3 sequence (DNA): TGTGCCAGTAGTAGTGGGCCAAAGGGACTAGCGGGAGATCAGGGTGAGGGAGATACGCAGTATTTT. Filled out from reference TRBV19 and TRBJ2-3, the complete variable domain reads DGGITQSPKYLFRKEGQNVTLSCEQNLNHDAMYWYRQDPGQGLRLIYYSQIVNDFQKGDIAEGYSVSREKKESFPLTVTSAQKNPTAFYLCASSSGPKGLAGDQGEGDTQYFGPGTRLTVL.

The rearrangement joins TRBV6-5 to TRBJ1-4, with TRBD1 identical over 7 bases. Germline V gene sequence: CDR1 MNHEY, CDR2 SVGAGI. The CDR3 extends over 15 amino acids. After removal of 6 bases from V and 9 bases from J, the junction contained 13 bases not matched to a gene. Here the CDR3 DNA reads TGTGCCAGCAGACTAACCAGGGGGTTGGGGAAAAAACTGTTTTTT. It encodes CASRLTRGLGKKLFF.